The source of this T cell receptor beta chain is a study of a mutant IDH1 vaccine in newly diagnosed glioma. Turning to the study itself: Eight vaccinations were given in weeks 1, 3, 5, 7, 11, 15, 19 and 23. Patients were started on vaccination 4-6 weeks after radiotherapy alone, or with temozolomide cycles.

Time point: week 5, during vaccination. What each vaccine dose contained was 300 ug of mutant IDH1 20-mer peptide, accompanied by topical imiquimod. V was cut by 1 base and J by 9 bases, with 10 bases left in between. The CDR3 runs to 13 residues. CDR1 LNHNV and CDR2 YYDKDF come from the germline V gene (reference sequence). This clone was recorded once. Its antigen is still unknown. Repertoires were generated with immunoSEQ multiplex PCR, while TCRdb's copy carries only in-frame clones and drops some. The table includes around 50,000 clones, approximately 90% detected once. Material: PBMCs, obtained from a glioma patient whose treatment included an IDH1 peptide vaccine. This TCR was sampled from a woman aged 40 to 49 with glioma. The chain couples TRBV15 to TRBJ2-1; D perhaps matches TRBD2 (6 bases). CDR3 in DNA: TGTGCCACCAGCAGAGGCGGGGCCCTTGAGCAGTTCTTC. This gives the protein CATSRGGALEQFF.